This TCR beta chain was retrieved from a study of technical replicates of blood from a handful of donors. Germline CDR1 reads WNHNN; CDR2 reads SYGVQD (reference sequence). V was shortened by 0 bases and J by 5 bases, with 13 bases between the two germline ends. The CDR3 contains 15 residues. Sequencing was performed with immunoSEQ multiplex PCR; in TCRdb, only in-frame clones are kept and a portion is missing. The sample yields 84,000 or so clones, roughly 94% seen once. This TCR was sampled from a human donor in good health. V gene TRBV10-1 combines with J gene TRBJ2-5; maybe TRBD2 (6 bases). The sequenced material came from T cells isolated from PBMCs. The DNA of the CDR3 is TGCGCCAGCAGTGAGTCGATTTTAGGAGGGGAGACCCAGTACTTC. It specifies CASSESILGGETQYF.